The 26 T cell receptor beta chains presented below share a single source sample, sequenced in a study of cytomegalovirus exposure and HLA in healthy donors. PCR primers comprised 60 Vbeta and 13 Jbeta primers. Profiling relied on immunoSEQ multiplex PCR, and the TCRdb table lists in-frame clones only, not all of them. The sample shows almost 200,000 clones, over 75% of them seen only once. The specimen sequenced was PBMCs. These receptors were taken from a woman in her forties or fifties in good health and CMV-seronegative.

V usage is TRBV7-8 and J usage is TRBJ2-4; 8 nucleotides align to TRBD2. Germline V lookup: CDR1 SGHVS, CDR2 FQNEAQ. The CDR3 is made up of 14 amino acids. The V segment lost 5 bases and the J segment 8 bases; nucleotides outside the gene matches: 8. This CDR3 reads CASSEIAGSHIQYF. Written as DNA, the CDR3 is TGTGCCAGCAGCGAAATAGCGGGGAGTCACATTCAGTACTTC.

The chain uses TRBV10-3 and TRBJ2-2; TRBD2 matches at 8 bases. The J segment lost 3 bases and the V segment lost 2 bases, leaving 2 bases of the junction unmatched. The CDR3 length is 15 residues. Germline CDR1 ENHRY, CDR2 SYGVKD. The CDR3 spells CAISETSGYTGELFF. The CDR3 nucleotides read TGTGCCATCAGTGAGACTAGCGGCTACACCGGGGAGCTGTTTTTT.

The chain links TRBV6-5 to TRBJ1-2; 10 bases map to TRBD1. The V gene end was trimmed by 0 bases and the J gene end by 2 bases; junction bases not matched to a gene: 3. Germline values: CDR1 MNHEY, CDR2 SVGAGI. This CDR3 contains 16 residues. The CDR3 loop is CASSYSGTGENYGYTF. The CDR3 nucleotides are TGTGCCAGCAGTTACTCGGGGACAGGGGAGAACTATGGCTACACCTTC.

This clone was seen once. The V gene is TRBV6-5, the J gene TRBJ2-7, with 7 bases matching TRBD1. V shed 5 bases and J 3 bases; nucleotides not matched to a gene: 4. This CDR3 has 13 amino acids. Germline V gene sequence: CDR1 MNHEY, CDR2 SVGAGI. As DNA, the CDR3 is TGTGCCAGCAGTGACAGGGCATTCTACGAGCAGTACTTC. It encodes CASSDRAFYEQYF.

CDR3 nucleotide sequence: TGTGCCAGCTCAGAATTCGGACAGGGTAAATCCTACGAGCAGTACTTC. Encoded protein: CASSEFGQGKSYEQYF. J is TRBJ2-7 and V is TRBV18; 8 bases match TRBD1. Germline loops: CDR1 KGHSH, CDR2 LQKENI. V was pared by 5 bases and J by 1 base, with 10 bases of the junction left unmatched. The CDR3 length is 16 residues. Supplemented by reference TRBV18 and TRBJ2-7, the full variable domain reads NAGVMQNPRHLVRRRGQEARLRCSPMKGHSHVYWYRQLPEEGLKFMVYLQKENIIDESGMPKERFSAEFPKEGPSILRIQQVVRGDSAAYFCASSEFGQGKSYEQYFGPGTRLTVT.

This chain uses TRBV6-6 with TRBJ2-7, with D possibly being TRBD2 (7 bases). Looked up from germline, CDR1 is MNHNY and CDR2 is SVGAGI (reference sequence). The CDR3 covers 13 residues. The germline V and J ends were trimmed by 10 bases and 10 bases, with 23 bases remaining between them. The CDR3 loop reads CATRGGGHWGQYF. The CDR3 nucleotides read TGTGCCACCCGAGGGGGGGGTCACTGGGGACAGTACTTC.

The chain links TRBV7-9 to TRBJ2-5; 7 nucleotides line up with TRBD2. The CDR3 runs to 15 residues. The junction had 4 bases not matched to a gene; V was cut back by 1 base and J by 2 bases. Germline V gene sequence: CDR1 SEHNR, CDR2 FQNEAQ (reference sequence). The CDR3 sequence: CASSLGTRSQETQYF. The DNA of the CDR3 is TGTGCCAGCAGCTTAGGGACTAGGTCTCAAGAGACCCAGTACTTC.

The chain employs TRBV4-1 and TRBJ2-1, with 10 bases lining up with TRBD2. The V gene's germline CDR1 is MGHRA and CDR2 YSYEKL. The CDR3 is made up of 15 amino acids. J gave up 10 bases and V 1 base, and 7 bases lay outside the gene matches. In DNA, the CDR3 is TGCGCCAGCAGCCAAGGCCAGCGGGAGGGCCGGGAGCAGTTCTTC. Protein: CASSQGQREGREQFF.

This clone was seen only once. The rearrangement joins TRBV6-5 to TRBJ1-1; 7 bases map to TRBD1. CDR1 and CDR2 from the germline V gene are MNHEY and SVGAGI. There are 14 residues in the CDR3. The trim removed 6 bases at V and 1 base at J, leaving 5 bases unmatched. CDR3 sequence: CASREDRKNTEAFF. CDR3 in DNA: TGTGCCAGCAGAGAGGACAGGAAGAACACTGAAGCTTTCTTT.

The rearrangement links TRBV7-9 to TRBJ2-1; 14 bases match TRBD2. The CDR3 has 18 amino acids. CDR1 is SEHNR, CDR2 FQNEAQ, per germline (reference sequence). V shed 3 bases and J 0 bases; nucleotides not matched to a gene: 4. CDR3 in amino acids: CASSFIGTSGSSYNEQFF. CDR3 sequence (DNA): TGTGCCAGCAGCTTCATCGGGACTAGCGGGAGCTCCTACAATGAGCAGTTCTTC.

The rearrangement joins TRBV7-9 to TRBJ1-1, with TRBD1 matching 7 bases. The CDR3 is 14 amino acids. The V gene end was trimmed by 3 bases and the J gene end by 4 bases; junction bases not matched to a gene: 5. Germline V lookup: CDR1 SEHNR, CDR2 FQNEAQ (reference sequence). DNA for the CDR3: TGTGCCAGCAGCTTTACAGGGGCGGTCACTGAAGCTTTCTTT. This translates into CASSFTGAVTEAFF.

This clone appeared a single time. The V gene is TRBV25-1, the J gene TRBJ2-2; TRBD1 aligns across 7 bases. V gave up 4 bases and J gave up 3 bases; unmatched junction bases: 5. CDR1 and CDR2 (germline): MGHDK, SYGVNS. The CDR3 covers 15 residues. In DNA, the CDR3 is TGTGCCAGCAGTGTCCTCGACAGGGACACCGGGGAGCTGTTTTTT. It encodes CASSVLDRDTGELFF.

The J gene is TRBJ1-1, the V gene TRBV5-1; 7 bases match TRBD1. V lost 2 bases to trimming and J lost 0 bases; unmatched junction nucleotides: 13. The germline gives CDR1 SGHRS, CDR2 YFSETQ. This CDR3 region has 18 residues. As DNA, the CDR3 is TGCGCCAGCAGCTTAGGACGAGACAGGGTTGGGATGAACACTGAAGCTTTCTTT. It yields the protein CASSLGRDRVGMNTEAFF.

This sequence joins TRBV28 and TRBJ1-2, with a weak D call TRBD1 (5 bases). Trimming pared 8 bases from V and 2 bases from J, leaving 15 bases between. The CDR3 loop spans 14 amino acids. In germline, CDR1 is MDHEN, CDR2 SYDVKM. CDR3 coding DNA: TGTGCCAGCTCAACTGGGGCGCGGAACTATGGCTACACCTTC. Protein: CASSTGARNYGYTF.

The CDR3 is CASIGGAGNEQFF. CDR3 DNA: TGCGCCAGCATCGGGGGGGCGGGGAATGAGCAGTTCTTC. The V and J genes are TRBV10-2 and TRBJ2-1; 8 bases agree with TRBD2. The CDR3 covers 13 residues. With V trimmed by 7 bases and J by 7 bases, 6 bases remained unmatched. From germline, CDR1 is WSHSY and CDR2 SAAADI.

The V gene is TRBV7-9, the J gene TRBJ2-7; D ambiguous. Germline CDR1 SEHNR, CDR2 FQNEAQ (reference sequence). V was cut by 4 bases and J by 3 bases, with 13 bases left in between. This CDR3 comprises 14 residues. CDR3 amino acids: CASSSRQPDYEQYF. CDR3 nucleotides: TGTGCCAGCAGCTCGAGACAACCAGACTACGAGCAGTACTTC.

The rearrangement joins TRBV2 to TRBJ2-5; the match to TRBD2 covers 12 bases. Trimming at V came to 6 bases and at J to 6 bases, leaving 8 bases not matched to a gene. CDR3 size: 15 residues. Germline-derived CDR1 and CDR2 are SNHLY and FYNNEI. The CDR3 region is CASSETSGSLKTQYF. CDR3 coding DNA: TGTGCCAGCAGCGAGACTAGCGGGAGTTTGAAGACCCAGTACTTC.

The CDR3 bases are TGTGCCACCAGCAGAGCCGGGGGATCCTACGAGCAGTACTTC. Translating it yields CATSRAGGSYEQYF. This sequence joins TRBV15 and TRBJ2-7; possible D gene TRBD2, 6 bases. This CDR3 spans 14 amino acids. Trimming left V 1 base short and J 1 base short, with 8 bases between. Germline V lookup: CDR1 LNHNV, CDR2 YYDKDF (reference sequence).

The V gene is TRBV19, the J gene TRBJ1-1, with D unclear. V lost 7 bases, J lost 2 bases, and 8 bases lay in between. Looked up from germline, CDR1 is LNHDA and CDR2 is SQIVND (reference sequence). This CDR3 contains 12 residues. In DNA, the CDR3 is TGTGCCAGTATGCCGGGAAACACTGAAGCTTTCTTT. Its protein is CASMPGNTEAFF.

The rearrangement joins TRBV6-5 to TRBJ1-6; D is undetermined. Germline CDR1 and CDR2: MNHEY and SVGAGI. There are 15 residues in the CDR3. Trimming pared 0 bases from V and 9 bases from J, leaving 12 bases between. The CDR3 loop is CASSYSTGISSPLHF. Here the CDR3 DNA reads TGTGCCAGCAGTTACTCGACGGGGATCAGTTCACCCCTCCACTTT.

The chain has TRBV6-1 and TRBJ1-4; 9 nucleotides line up with TRBD1. The V gene end was trimmed by 7 bases and the J gene end by 6 bases; junction bases not matched to a gene: 6. The CDR3 covers 14 residues. CDR1 and CDR2 from the germline V gene are MNHNS and SASEGT. DNA of the CDR3: TGTGCCAGCAAACCGGGACAGGGTTATGAAAAACTGTTTTTT. Translated, it gives CASKPGQGYEKLFF.

This sequence joins TRBV7-3 and TRBJ2-3; tentatively, D is TRBD2 (5 bases). Germline values: CDR1 SGHTA, CDR2 FQGTGA. V lost 3 bases to trimming and J lost 3 bases, with 13 bases between them. The CDR3 is 15 amino acids. This CDR3 reads CASSFTSLRTDTQYF. The CDR3 nucleotides read TGTGCCAGCAGCTTTACTAGTTTGCGGACAGATACGCAGTATTTT.

The V and J genes are TRBV19 and TRBJ2-1, with 7 nucleotides matching TRBD2. Per the germline V gene, CDR1 is LNHDA and CDR2 is SQIVND (reference sequence). The CDR3 extends over 13 amino acids. Trimming at V came to 3 bases and at J to 8 bases, leaving 4 bases not matched to a gene. CDR3 region: CASSIGRSDEQFF. The CDR3 nucleotides read TGTGCCAGTAGTATCGGGAGGAGCGATGAGCAGTTCTTC.

The rearrangement links TRBV6-1 to TRBJ2-7; 8 bases are a match to TRBD1. The germline V gene encodes CDR1 MNHNS and CDR2 SASEGT. The CDR3 is made up of 17 amino acids. The trim removed 4 bases at V and 3 bases at J, leaving 14 bases unmatched. CDR3 sequence reads: CASSARTGRNQGYEQYF. CDR3 coding DNA: TGTGCCAGCAGTGCCCGGACAGGGAGGAACCAGGGCTACGAGCAGTACTTC.

This chain uses TRBV10-3 with TRBJ2-4, with TRBD2 as a possible D gene (6 bases). CDR1 and CDR2 (germline): ENHRY, SYGVKD. This CDR3 comprises 15 residues. The V gene lost 0 bases and the J gene lost 5 bases, with 11 bases spanning the gap. CDR3 amino acids: CAISESGTSQNIQYF. The CDR3 DNA reads TGTGCCATCAGTGAGTCCGGAACTAGCCAAAACATTCAGTACTTC.

The chain links TRBV4-1 to TRBJ1-1; 10 bases fit TRBD1. The V gene end was trimmed by 3 bases and the J gene end by 4 bases; junction bases not matched to a gene: 5. Germline-derived CDR1 and CDR2 are MGHRA and YSYEKL. CDR3 size: 15 residues. CDR3 nucleotide sequence: TGCGCCAGCAGCCAGGTGGGACAGGGGAGCACTGAAGCTTTCTTT. The encoded protein is CASSQVGQGSTEAFF.